The rows below give T cell receptor beta chains drawn from one sample of a study of cytomegalovirus exposure and HLA in healthy donors. The method was immunoSEQ multiplex PCR; TCRdb's version includes in-frame clones alone and lacks a portion of them. The data hold under 200,000 clones, with 70% to 80% observed a single time. Source material: PBMCs. The receptors here all came from a man younger than 35 in good health and CMV-seropositive. Each CDR3 is given with its conserved first and last residue. The D gene is left open where the match is weak. A row's size may be missing; if present it is once, few, many or a size class.

TRBJ2-7 . TRBV5-1 . CASSPELQTGLYEQYF TGCGCCAGCAGCCCGGAGCTCCAAACAGGGCTCTACGAGCAGTACTTC
TRBJ2-7 TRBD1 TRBV30 . CACTGTGYYEQYF TGTGCCTGCACCGGGACAGGATACTACGAGCAGTACTTC
TRBJ2-3 . TRBV9 . CASSVGRGPYTQYF TGTGCCAGCAGCGTAGGGCGGGGGCCCTATACGCAGTATTTT
TRBJ2-5 TRBD2 TRBV29-1 . CSVGTSASYQYF TGCAGCGTGGGGACTAGCGCGTCTTACCAGTACTTC
TRBJ2-2 . TRBV5-1 . CASSTTNTGELFF TGCGCCAGCTCCACAACCAACACCGGGGAGCTGTTTTTT
TRBJ1-2 TRBD1 TRBV13 . CASSPGTETVGGGYTF TGTGCCAGCAGCCCCGGGACAGAGACTGTTGGGGGAGGCTACACCTTC
TRBJ2-1 TRBD2 TRBV7-2 . CASSSRLAGGLGSYNEQFF TGTGCCAGCAGCTCAAGACTAGCGGGAGGCCTAGGTTCCTACAATGAGCAGTTCTTC
TRBJ1-6 TRBD1 TRBV5-1 few CASKPDTGDSLHF TGCGCCAGCAAACCCGATACAGGGGATTCCCTCCACTTT
TRBJ1-1 . TRBV5-1 . CASSATDEAFF TGCGCCAGCAGCGCGACAGATGAAGCTTTCTTT
TRBJ1-2 . TRBV13 . CASSLGQVYGYTF TGTGCCAGCAGCTTAGGACAGGTCTATGGCTACACCTTC